The 26 T cell receptor beta chains listed next were all sequenced from one sample in a study of blood T cell repertoires in COVID-19. Here immunoSEQ multiplex PCR was the method, and the copy in TCRdb shows in-frame clones only, minus some. The repertoire holds about 220,000 clones, with about 90% as singletons. Sequencing used peripheral blood. The receptors were gathered from a man aged 35 to 55 with active or convalescent COVID-19.

The CDR3 DNA sequence: TGTGCCAGCAGCGCTAATAATTCACCCCTCCACTTT. Protein: CASSANNSPLHF. The V call is TRBV9, the J call TRBJ1-6, with D unresolved. The CDR3 extends over 12 amino acids. The germline V gene has CDR1 SGDLS and CDR2 YYNGEE. V lost 3 bases and J lost 5, with 3 bases in between.

The genes are TRBV12-3 or TRBV12-4 and TRBJ2-7; 8 bases line up with TRBD1. Trimming removed 6 bases from V and 6 bases from J; junction bases left unmatched: 7. The CDR3 totals 13 residues. The CDR3 DNA reads as TGTGCCAGCAGCCCGACAGGGGTGGGCGAGCAGTACTTC. Translating it yields CASSPTGVGEQYF.

This sequence joins TRBV2 and TRBJ2-3, with TRBD1 identical over 10 bases. CDR1 is SNHLY, CDR2 FYNNEI, per germline. The CDR3 contains 15 residues. With 7 bases clipped from V and 2 bases from J, the junction kept 6 bases outside the gene matches. In DNA, the CDR3 is TGTGCCAGCATCAACGGACAGGGGGACACAGATACGCAGTATTTT. The encoded protein is CASINGQGDTDTQYF. Based on the CDR3 plus reference TRBV2 and TRBJ2-3, the full variable domain is EPEVTQTPSHQVTQMGQEVILRCVPISNHLYFYWYRQILGQKVEFLVSFYNNEISEKSEIFDDQFSVERPDGSNFTLKIRSTKLEDSAMYFCASINGQGDTDTQYFGPGTRLTVL.

The J gene is TRBJ2-1, the V gene TRBV9; perhaps TRBD1 as D (6 bases). This CDR3 has 15 residues. Germline V lookup: CDR1 SGDLS, CDR2 YYNGEE. Trimming took 3 bases from V and 0 from J, leaving 10 bases between them. In DNA form, the CDR3 reads TGTGCCAGCAGCGACACAGGGAGCTCCTACAATGAGCAGTTCTTC. Amino acids: CASSDTGSSYNEQFF. The whole variable domain, remainder taken from reference TRBV9 and TRBJ2-1, is DSGVTQTPKHLITATGQRVTLRCSPRSGDLSVYWYQQSLDQGLQFLIQYYNGEERAKGNILERFSAQQFPDLHSELNLSSLELGDSALYFCASSDTGSSYNEQFFGPGTRLTVL.

The chain carries TRBV6-5 and TRBJ2-7; maybe TRBD1 (5 bases). The germline V and J ends were trimmed by 6 bases and 0 bases, with 15 bases remaining between them. CDR3 length equals 15 residues. The V gene's germline CDR1 is MNHEY and CDR2 SVGAGI. The CDR3 sequence is CASRSIKGLSYEQYF. DNA for the CDR3: TGTGCCAGCAGATCGATAAAGGGGCTCTCCTACGAGCAGTACTTC.

The chain couples TRBV2 to TRBJ1-3; no clear D gene. CDR3 length equals 14 residues. CDR1 is SNHLY, CDR2 FYNNEI, per germline. V shed 6 bases and J shed 0 bases, with 9 bases lying between them. The DNA of the CDR3 is TGTGCCAGCAGGCTGCGGGACTCTGGAAACACCATATATTTT. Translated: CASRLRDSGNTIYF. The complete variable domain, with remaining parts taken from reference TRBV2 and TRBJ1-3, reads EPEVTQTPSHQVTQMGQEVILRCVPISNHLYFYWYRQILGQKVEFLVSFYNNEISEKSEIFDDQFSVERPDGSNFTLKIRSTKLEDSAMYFCASRLRDSGNTIYFGEGSWLTVV.

This chain connects TRBV5-1 to TRBJ2-7; 7 bases fit TRBD1. Germline trimming cut 5 bases from V and 0 bases from J; bases unmatched to any gene: 5. CDR3 length: 14 amino acids. Germline V CDR1 and CDR2: SGHRS, YFSETQ. The CDR3 protein is CASSRDSSSYEQYF. In DNA form, the CDR3 reads TGCGCCAGCAGTCGGGACAGTAGCTCCTACGAGCAGTACTTC. Full variable domain (missing parts from reference TRBV5-1 and TRBJ2-7): KAGVTQTPRYLIKTRGQQVTLSCSPISGHRSVSWYQQTPGQGLQFLFEYFSETQRNKGNFPGRFSGRQFSNSRSEMNVSTLELGDSALYLCASSRDSSSYEQYFGPGTRLTVT.

The chain recombines TRBV19 with TRBJ2-1, with a possible D match to TRBD2 (5 bases). The CDR3 has 19 residues. The germline gives CDR1 LNHDA, CDR2 SQIVND (reference sequence). V lost 5 bases, J lost 7 bases, and 30 bases lay in between. CDR3 loop: CASSYPGVVGAVVSNEQFF. The CDR3, as DNA: TGTGCCAGTAGTTACCCCGGAGTGGTCGGAGCGGTGGTATCGAATGAGCAGTTCTTC.

The genes are TRBV7-9 and TRBJ2-3; 14 nucleotides agree with TRBD2. The CDR3 is made up of 15 amino acids. CDR1 SEHNR and CDR2 FQNEAQ come from the germline V gene (reference sequence). With 5 bases clipped from V and 4 bases from J, the junction kept 2 bases outside the gene matches. Here the CDR3 DNA reads TGTGCCAGCAGCAGACTAGCGGGAGGGTCAGATACGCAGTATTTT. Translated, it gives CASSRLAGGSDTQYF.

The chain employs TRBV6-5 and TRBJ1-2; D call uncertain. CDR3 size: 15 residues. Germline CDR1 and CDR2: MNHEY and SVGAGI. V gave up 4 bases and J gave up 1 base, with 13 bases separating them. The CDR3 nucleotides are TGTGCCAGCAGTTTCAGGATTGGATTTAACTATGGCTACACCTTC. Amino acid sequence: CASSFRIGFNYGYTF.

V is TRBV7-9 and J is TRBJ2-4; the D gene is possibly TRBD1 (6 bases). The CDR3 is made up of 15 amino acids. Germline values: CDR1 SEHNR, CDR2 FQNEAQ (reference sequence). The ends were cut back, 3 bases at V and 3 bases at J, with 12 bases in the middle. As DNA, the CDR3 is TGTGCCAGCAGCTTCTTGGACAGCGACAAAAACATTCAGTACTTC. It specifies CASSFLDSDKNIQYF.

V is TRBV5-1 and J is TRBJ1-4; 10 positions match TRBD1. The germline V gene encodes CDR1 SGHRS and CDR2 YFSETQ. This CDR3 contains 15 residues. V shed 2 bases and J 8 bases; nucleotides not matched to a gene: 6. The CDR3 is CASSFGGTGEEKLFF. In DNA, the CDR3 is TGCGCCAGCAGCTTCGGAGGGACAGGGGAAGAAAAACTGTTTTTT. The complete variable domain, with remaining parts taken from reference TRBV5-1 and TRBJ1-4, reads KAGVTQTPRYLIKTRGQQVTLSCSPISGHRSVSWYQQTPGQGLQFLFEYFSETQRNKGNFPGRFSGRQFSNSRSEMNVSTLELGDSALYLCASSFGGTGEEKLFFGSGTQLSVL.

V usage is TRBV19 and J usage is TRBJ2-7, with D maybe TRBD1 (6 bases). Germline V lookup: CDR1 LNHDA, CDR2 SQIVND (reference sequence). V was clipped by 7 bases and J by 4 bases, with 14 bases between them. The CDR3 runs 13 residues. The CDR3 is CASTKTGQYEQYF. The CDR3 nucleotides are TGTGCCAGTACTAAGACAGGCCAATACGAGCAGTACTTC.

This clone occurred a few times. V usage is TRBV6-4 and J usage is TRBJ2-1, with 15 nucleotides matching TRBD2. The CDR3 is 16 residues long. J was trimmed by 7 bases and V by 6 bases; bases with no gene match: 7. The germline gives CDR1 MRHNA, CDR2 SNTAGT. DNA for the CDR3: TGTGCCAGCAGCTACGGACTAGCGGGGGGGCTAAATGAGCAGTTCTTC. It encodes CASSYGLAGGLNEQFF.

The chain joins TRBV27 to TRBJ1-1; D may be TRBD1 (5 bases). Trimming took 6 bases from V and 0 from J, leaving 11 bases between them. Germline loops: CDR1 MNHEY, CDR2 SMNVEV (reference sequence). CDR3 length equals 14 residues. For the CDR3, the DNA is TGTGCCAGCAGATACTCAGGGATGAACACTGAAGCTTTCTTT. This encodes CASRYSGMNTEAFF.

The chain employs TRBV27 and TRBJ2-3; D not certain. Trimming removed 5 bases at V and 4 bases at J, with 10 bases between. Germline CDR1 is MNHEY and CDR2 is SMNVEV (reference sequence). CDR3 size: 13 residues. CDR3 nucleotides: TGTGCCAGCAGTCGCCCTAGTGCAGATACGCAGTATTTT. It specifies CASSRPSADTQYF.

The genes are TRBV5-6 and TRBJ1-4, with D unresolved. This CDR3 region has 15 residues. Trimming cost V 4 bases and J 0 bases, with 10 bases left between them. CDR1 is SGHDT and CDR2 is YYEEEE in the germline V gene. CDR3 in amino acids: CASSLREATNEKLFF. The CDR3 DNA reads as TGTGCCAGCAGCCTCCGGGAGGCAACTAATGAAAAACTGTTTTTT.

This clone has just one count. The chain recombines TRBV7-8 with TRBJ1-2; no firm D call. The V and J ends lost 1 base and 0 bases respectively, with 18 bases between them. This CDR3 comprises 18 residues. Germline loops: CDR1 SGHVS, CDR2 FQNEAQ. The CDR3 region has the DNA TGTGCCAGCAGCTTAGTATCGAGGCAGCGAATAACTAACTATGGCTACACCTTC. This translates into CASSLVSRQRITNYGYTF.

The V call is TRBV2, the J call TRBJ1-5; TRBD1 matches 8 bases. This CDR3 comprises 15 residues. From germline, CDR1 is SNHLY and CDR2 FYNNEI. The J segment lost 5 bases and the V segment lost 6 bases, leaving 9 bases of the junction unmatched. CDR3 sequence: CASSRRTGSDQPQHF. CDR3 DNA sequence: TGTGCCAGCAGCCGTCGGACAGGGTCAGATCAGCCCCAGCATTTT.

V gene TRBV18 combines with J gene TRBJ2-5; 8 nucleotides agree with TRBD1. The CDR3 has 14 amino acids. V trimming: 6 bases; J trimming: 2 bases; junction bases outside the gene matches: 5. Germline CDR1 and CDR2: KGHSH and LQKENI. CDR3 region: CASSRQGSQETQYF. The CDR3 coding sequence is TGTGCCAGCTCTCGACAGGGGTCTCAAGAGACCCAGTACTTC.

This rearrangement joins TRBV18 to TRBJ1-2; 11 positions match TRBD1. The CDR3 totals 15 residues. CDR1 and CDR2 from the germline V gene are KGHSH and LQKENI. Trimming cost V 4 bases and J 5 bases; bases outside gene matches: 6. For the CDR3, the DNA is TGTGCCAGCTCACTTCGGACAGGGGGCGCGTATGGCTACACCTTC. Its translation is CASSLRTGGAYGYTF. Complete variable domain (other parts from reference TRBV18 and TRBJ1-2): NAGVMQNPRHLVRRRGQEARLRCSPMKGHSHVYWYRQLPEEGLKFMVYLQKENIIDESGMPKERFSAEFPKEGPSILRIQQVVRGDSAAYFCASSLRTGGAYGYTFGSGTRLTVV.

The chain joins TRBV27 to TRBJ2-3, with D possibly TRBD2 on 6 matching bases. The CDR3 totals 15 residues. Trimming cost V 8 bases and J 4 bases, with 19 bases left between them. CDR1 MNHEY and CDR2 SMNVEV come from the germline V gene (reference sequence). The CDR3 sequence is CASAGSQSLPDTQYF. DNA of the CDR3: TGTGCCAGCGCCGGGAGTCAGAGCCTCCCAGATACGCAGTATTTT.

In nucleotides, the CDR3 is TGTGCCAGCAGCTCCCCGGGACTAGCGACAGATACGCAGTATTTT. Translated: CASSSPGLATDTQYF. V gene TRBV5-4 combines with J gene TRBJ2-3, with 10 bases aligning to TRBD2. This CDR3 has 15 amino acids. Germline values: CDR1 SGHNT, CDR2 YYREEE (reference sequence). V lost 3 bases and J lost 3; bases outside the gene matches: 4.

V is TRBV28 and J is TRBJ2-3, with 13 bases lining up with TRBD2. V dropped 5 bases and J dropped 7; count of bases not matched to a gene: 6. Germline CDR1 is MDHEN and CDR2 is SYDVKM. This CDR3 contains 15 residues. The DNA for the CDR3 is TGTGCCAGCAGTACCGGACTAGCGGGGGTTTATACGCAGTATTTT. This translates into CASSTGLAGVYTQYF. The full variable domain, rest sourced from reference TRBV28 and TRBJ2-3, is DVKVTQSSRYLVKRTGEKVFLECVQDMDHENMFWYRQDPGLGLRLIYFSYDVKMKEKGDIPEGYSVSREKKERFSLILESASTNQTSMYLCASSTGLAGVYTQYFGPGTRLTVL.

V usage is TRBV5-1 and J usage is TRBJ2-2, with a weak D call TRBD1 (6 bases). Per the germline V gene, CDR1 is SGHRS and CDR2 is YFSETQ. V lost 4 bases and J lost 1, with 8 bases in between. The CDR3 contains 14 residues. The CDR3 protein is CASSTGMNTGELFF. In DNA, the CDR3 is TGCGCCAGCAGCACAGGGATGAACACCGGGGAGCTGTTTTTT.

The chain uses TRBV13 and TRBJ1-1; D gene unclear. Looked up from germline, CDR1 is PRHDT and CDR2 is FYEKMQ (reference sequence). The CDR3 contains 16 residues. Trimming took 6 bases from V and 0 from J, leaving 17 bases between them. The CDR3, as DNA: TGTGCCAGCAGTCACGTCGCCCCAGATATGAACACTGAAGCTTTCTTT. Its protein product is CASSHVAPDMNTEAFF.